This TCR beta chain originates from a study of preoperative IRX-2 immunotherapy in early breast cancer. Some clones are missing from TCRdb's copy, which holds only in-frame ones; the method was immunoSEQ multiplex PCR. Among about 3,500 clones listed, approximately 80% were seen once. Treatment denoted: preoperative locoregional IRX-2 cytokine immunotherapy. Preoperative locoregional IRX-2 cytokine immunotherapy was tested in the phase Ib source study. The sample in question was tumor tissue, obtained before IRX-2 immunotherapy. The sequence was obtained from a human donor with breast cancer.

CDR3 nucleotides: TGCGCCAGCAGCTTATTCGGTCGGGACACCGGGGAGCTGTTTTTT. Its translation is CASSLFGRDTGELFF. This chain links TRBV5-1 with TRBJ2-2; D is unresolved. Germline V gene sequence: CDR1 SGHRS, CDR2 YFSETQ. CDR3 length equals 15 residues. Trimming pared 2 bases from V and 3 bases from J, leaving 11 bases between.